This T cell receptor beta chain was captured by sequencing in a study of T cell responses to AZD1222 COVID-19 vaccine. This clone turned up a few times. CDR1 GTSNPN and CDR2 SVGIG come from the germline V gene (reference sequence). CDR3 length equals 16 residues. V lost 3 bases and J lost 5; bases outside the gene matches: 13. Method: immunoSEQ multiplex PCR; TCRdb's copy keeps in-frame clones and lacks some. The table records roughly 140,000 clones, roughly 90% of them present only once. Material: peripheral blood, obtained 28 days after the second AZD1222 dose. The chain is built from TRBV30 and TRBJ1-2; 9 bases agree with TRBD1. This receptor was identified in an adult who received the AZD1222 COVID-19 vaccine. Here the CDR3 reads CAWRGDRDREGYGYTF. CDR3 sequence (DNA): TGTGCCTGGAGGGGGGACAGGGACCGGGAGGGGTATGGCTACACCTTC. The full variable domain, in which reference TRBV30 and TRBJ1-2 provide the parts outside the CDR3, is SQTIHQWPATLVQPVGSPLSLECTVEGTSNPNLYWYRQAAGRGLQLLFYSVGIGQISSEVPQNLSASRPQDRQFILSSKKLLLSDSGFYLCAWRGDRDREGYGYTFGSGTRLTVV.